This T cell receptor beta chain was identified in a study of shared clonotypes between healthy human individuals. Study-wide findings and caveats: Naive subsets generally exceeded memory subsets in estimated richness. Large sequencing depth failed to make sorted-subset sequencing complete, rarefaction showed.

The authors ran the assay at deep level. This table comes from immunoSEQ multiplex PCR, and its TCRdb copy is limited to in-frame clones, with some not included. The sample includes fewer than 1.4 million clones, more than 75% seen only once; the top ten take roughly 0.55%. The V end was cut by 0 bases, the J end by 3 bases, with 10 bases between. Germline lookup yields CDR1 SGHRS and CDR2 YFSETQ. This CDR3 has 15 residues. Details on this clone: What it binds is unknown.

Input material: memory CD4+ T cells from PBMCs. Stated subset: CD45RA-negative fraction. The chain couples TRBV5-1 to TRBJ2-1, with D unclear. The receptor's source is a man in his late teens or twenties in good health. Some clones in this sample may be carry-over from other donors' samples. This chain's CDR3 is CASSLGQANYNEQFF. CDR3 DNA: TGCGCCAGCAGCTTGGGGCAGGCTAACTACAATGAGCAGTTCTTC.